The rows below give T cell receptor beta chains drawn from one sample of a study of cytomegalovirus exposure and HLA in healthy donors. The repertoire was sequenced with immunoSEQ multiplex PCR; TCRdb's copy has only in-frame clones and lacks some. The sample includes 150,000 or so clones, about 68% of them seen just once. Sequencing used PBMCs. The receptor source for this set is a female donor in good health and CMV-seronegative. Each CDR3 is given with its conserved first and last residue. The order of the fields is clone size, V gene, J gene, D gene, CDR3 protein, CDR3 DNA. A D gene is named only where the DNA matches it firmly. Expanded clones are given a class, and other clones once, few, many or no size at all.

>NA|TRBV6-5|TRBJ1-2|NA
CASSRHRANYGYTF
TGTGCCAGCTCTCGGCACAGGGCCAACTATGGCTACACCTTC
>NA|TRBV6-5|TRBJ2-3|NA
CASSGRGSTDTQYF
TGTGCCAGCTCTGGGCGGGGAAGCACAGATACGCAGTATTTT
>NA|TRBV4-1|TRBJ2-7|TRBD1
CASSYEQGSEQYF
TGCGCCAGCAGCTATGAACAGGGGTCCGAGCAGTACTTC
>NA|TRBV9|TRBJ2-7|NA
CASSVGAGDSYEQYF
TGTGCCAGCAGCGTCGGCGCCGGGGACTCCTACGAGCAGTACTTC
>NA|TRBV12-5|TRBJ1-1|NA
CASAGGTHLEAFF
TGTGCTAGTGCCGGGGGGACTCACCTCGAAGCTTTCTTT
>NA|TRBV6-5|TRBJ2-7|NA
CASSFDRGYEQYF
TGTGCCAGCAGTTTCGACCGGGGCTACGAGCAGTACTTC
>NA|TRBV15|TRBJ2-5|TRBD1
CATTDGDRAETQYF
TGTGCCACCACCGACGGAGACAGGGCAGAGACCCAGTACTTC
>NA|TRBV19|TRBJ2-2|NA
CASSLMDGSPNTGELFF
TGTGCCAGTAGTTTGATGGACGGGAGCCCGAACACCGGGGAGCTGTTTTTT
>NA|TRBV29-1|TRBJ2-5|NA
CSVQGLTPRETQYF
TGCAGCGTTCAAGGCCTAACTCCACGGGAGACCCAGTACTTC
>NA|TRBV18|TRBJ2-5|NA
CASSPEEVVSQETQYF
TGTGCCAGCTCACCAGAGGAGGTAGTATCGCAAGAGACCCAGTACTTC
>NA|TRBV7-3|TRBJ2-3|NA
CASTPTATSTDTQYF
TGTGCCAGCACCCCAACTGCCACCAGCACAGATACGCAGTATTTT
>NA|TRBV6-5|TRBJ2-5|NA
CASKGTLQETQYF
TGTGCCAGCAAGGGGACTCTCCAAGAGACCCAGTACTTC
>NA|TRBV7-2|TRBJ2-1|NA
CASSAYGDEQFF
TGTGCCAGCAGTGCATATGGAGATGAGCAGTTCTTC
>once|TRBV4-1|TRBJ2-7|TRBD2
CASSQVGGYEQYF
TGCGCCAGCAGCCAAGTGGGAGGGTACGAGCAGTACTTC
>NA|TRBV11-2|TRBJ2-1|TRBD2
CASSPLRIREAFDEQFF
TGTGCCAGCAGCCCCCTGCGTATTCGGGAGGCTTTTGATGAGCAGTTCTTC
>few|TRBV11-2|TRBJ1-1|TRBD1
CASSPRDRGGNTEAFF
TGTGCCAGCAGCCCCCGGGACAGGGGCGGGAACACTGAAGCTTTCTTT
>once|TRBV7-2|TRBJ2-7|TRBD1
CASSFAGGSYEQYF
TGTGCCAGCAGCTTCGCAGGGGGCTCCTACGAGCAGTACTTC
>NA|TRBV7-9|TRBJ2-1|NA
CASSPTERMREQFF
TGTGCCAGCAGTCCCACGGAGCGCATGAGAGAGCAGTTCTTC
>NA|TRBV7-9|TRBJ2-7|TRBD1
CASSLVGQGSEQYF
TGTGCCAGCAGCTTAGTGGGACAGGGGAGCGAGCAGTACTTC
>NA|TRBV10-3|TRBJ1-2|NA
CAISESQLVYGYTF
TGTGCCATCAGTGAGTCCCAACTAGTCTATGGCTACACCTTC
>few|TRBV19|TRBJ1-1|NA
CASSTSGQPNTEAFF
TGTGCCAGTAGTACCTCCGGACAGCCGAACACTGAAGCTTTCTTT
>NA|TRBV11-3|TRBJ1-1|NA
CASSPPANPTEMNTEAFF
TGTGCCAGCAGCCCCCCCGCTAATCCGACAGAGATGAACACTGAAGCTTTCTTT
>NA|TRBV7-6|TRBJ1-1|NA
CASSWGVGGRSTEAFF
TGTGCCAGCAGCTGGGGTGTGGGAGGGAGGAGCACTGAAGCTTTCTTT
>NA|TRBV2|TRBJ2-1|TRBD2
CASSVLREGLYNEQFF
TGTGCCAGCAGTGTGTTGCGGGAGGGGCTCTACAATGAGCAGTTCTTC
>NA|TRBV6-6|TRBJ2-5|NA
CASSSLGIQETQYF
TGTGCCAGCAGTTCTCTCGGGATACAAGAGACCCAGTACTTC
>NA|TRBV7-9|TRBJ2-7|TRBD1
CASSWPETGGHEQYF
TGTGCCAGCAGCTGGCCGGAGACAGGGGGCCACGAGCAGTACTTC
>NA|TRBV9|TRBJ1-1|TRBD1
CASSVDPGGLTEAFF
TGTGCCAGCAGCGTAGATCCAGGGGGATTGACTGAAGCTTTCTTT
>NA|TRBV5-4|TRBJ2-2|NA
CASRRGTNTGELFF
TGTGCCAGCAGGCGGGGTACGAACACCGGGGAGCTGTTTTTT
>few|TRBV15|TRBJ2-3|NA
CATSTNTDTQYF
TGTGCCACCAGCACCAACACAGATACGCAGTATTTT
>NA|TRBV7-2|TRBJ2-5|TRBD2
CASSGRGVGETQYF
TGTGCCAGCAGCGGGCGGGGGGTTGGAGAGACCCAGTACTTC
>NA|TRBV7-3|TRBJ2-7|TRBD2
CASSLKRGGLYEQYF
TGTGCCAGCAGCCTGAAGCGGGGGGGCCTCTACGAGCAGTACTTC
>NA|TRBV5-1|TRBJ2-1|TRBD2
CASSLWSRGAGGDNEQFF
TGCGCCAGCAGCCTTTGGTCCCGGGGGGCGGGGGGTGACAATGAGCAGTTCTTC
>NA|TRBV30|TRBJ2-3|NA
CAWRSPPGNTQYF
TGTGCCTGGAGGTCACCCCCGGGGAATACGCAGTATTTT
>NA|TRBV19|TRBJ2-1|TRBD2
CASSIDGLAGPSSYNEQFF
TGTGCCAGTAGTATAGACGGACTAGCGGGACCCAGCTCCTACAATGAGCAGTTCTTC
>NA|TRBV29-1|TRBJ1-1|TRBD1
CSVEVQGRRTEAFF
TGCAGCGTTGAAGTACAGGGGCGAAGGACTGAAGCTTTCTTT